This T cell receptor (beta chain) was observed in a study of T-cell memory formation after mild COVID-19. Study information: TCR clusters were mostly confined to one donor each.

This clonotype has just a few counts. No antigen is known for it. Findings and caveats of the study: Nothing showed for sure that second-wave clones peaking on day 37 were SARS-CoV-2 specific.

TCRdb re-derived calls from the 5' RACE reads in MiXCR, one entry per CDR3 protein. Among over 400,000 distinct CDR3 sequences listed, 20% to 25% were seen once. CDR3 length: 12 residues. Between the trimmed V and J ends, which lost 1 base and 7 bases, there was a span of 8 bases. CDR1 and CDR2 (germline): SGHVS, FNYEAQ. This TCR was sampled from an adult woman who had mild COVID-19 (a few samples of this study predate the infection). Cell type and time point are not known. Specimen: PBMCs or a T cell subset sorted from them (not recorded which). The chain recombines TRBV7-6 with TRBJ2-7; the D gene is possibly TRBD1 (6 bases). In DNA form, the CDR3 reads TGTGCCAGCAGCTTAGTACAGGGAGAGCAGTACTTC. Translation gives CASSLVQGEQYF.